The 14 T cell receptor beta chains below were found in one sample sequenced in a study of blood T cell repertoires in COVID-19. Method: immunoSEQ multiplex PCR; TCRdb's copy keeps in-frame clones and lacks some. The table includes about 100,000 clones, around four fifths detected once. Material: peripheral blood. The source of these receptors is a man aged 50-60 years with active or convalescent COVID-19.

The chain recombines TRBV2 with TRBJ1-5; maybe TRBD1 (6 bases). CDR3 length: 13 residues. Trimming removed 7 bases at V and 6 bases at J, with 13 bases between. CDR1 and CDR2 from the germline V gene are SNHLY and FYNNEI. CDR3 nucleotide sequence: TGTGCCAGCAACAGGGTTGCGAGTCAGCCCCAGCATTTT. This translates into CASNRVASQPQHF. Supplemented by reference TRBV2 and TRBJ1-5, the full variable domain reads EPEVTQTPSHQVTQMGQEVILRCVPISNHLYFYWYRQILGQKVEFLVSFYNNEISEKSEIFDDQFSVERPDGSNFTLKIRSTKLEDSAMYFCASNRVASQPQHFGDGTRLSIL.

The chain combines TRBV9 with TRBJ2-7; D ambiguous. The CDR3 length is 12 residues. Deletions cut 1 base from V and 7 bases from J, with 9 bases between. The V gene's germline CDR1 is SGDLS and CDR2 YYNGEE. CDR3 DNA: TGTGCCAGCAGCGTAAGTGACGGGGAGCAGTACTTC. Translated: CASSVSDGEQYF.

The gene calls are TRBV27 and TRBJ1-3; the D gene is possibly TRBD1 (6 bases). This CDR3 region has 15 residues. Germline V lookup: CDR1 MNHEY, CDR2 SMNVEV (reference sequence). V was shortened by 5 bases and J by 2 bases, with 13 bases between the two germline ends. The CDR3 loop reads CASSPRTVTGNTIYF. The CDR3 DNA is TGTGCCAGCAGTCCCCGGACAGTTACTGGAAACACCATATATTTT.

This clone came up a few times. CDR3 protein: CATSDHIPGTPNYGYTF. In DNA, the CDR3 is TGTGCCACCAGTGACCACATCCCGGGGACACCTAACTATGGCTACACCTTC. The chain carries TRBV24-1 and TRBJ1-2; D is possibly TRBD1 (6 bases). V was pared by 4 bases and J by 0 bases, with 17 bases between. CDR1 and CDR2 (germline): KGHDR, SFDVKD. This CDR3 comprises 17 residues.

This CDR3 is CASSRDRAQGGAFF. In DNA, the CDR3 is TGTGCCAGCAGCCGGGACAGGGCTCAAGGTGGAGCTTTCTTT. The chain has TRBV3-1 (or the pseudogene TRBV3-2) and TRBJ1-1; 9 bases agree with TRBD1. CDR1 is LGHDT, CDR2 YNNKEL, per germline (reference sequence). The length of the CDR3 is 14 residues. The V segment lost 4 bases and the J segment 10 bases; nucleotides outside the gene matches: 10.

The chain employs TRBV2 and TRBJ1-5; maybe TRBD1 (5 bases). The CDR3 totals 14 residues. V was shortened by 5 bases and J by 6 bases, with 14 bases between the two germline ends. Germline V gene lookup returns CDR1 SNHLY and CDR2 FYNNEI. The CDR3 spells CASSQDRTSQPQHF. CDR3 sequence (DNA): TGTGCCAGCAGTCAAGACAGAACGAGTCAGCCCCAGCATTTT.

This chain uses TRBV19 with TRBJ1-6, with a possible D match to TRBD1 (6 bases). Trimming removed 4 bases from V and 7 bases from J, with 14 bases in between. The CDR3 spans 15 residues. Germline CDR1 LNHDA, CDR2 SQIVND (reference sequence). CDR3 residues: CASSTNRERNSPLHF. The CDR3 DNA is TGTGCCAGTAGTACAAACAGGGAAAGGAATTCACCCCTCCACTTT. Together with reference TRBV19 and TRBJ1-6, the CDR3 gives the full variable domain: DGGITQSPKYLFRKEGQNVTLSCEQNLNHDAMYWYRQDPGQGLRLIYYSQIVNDFQKGDIAEGYSVSREKKESFPLTVTSAQKNPTAFYLCASSTNRERNSPLHFGNGTRLTVT.

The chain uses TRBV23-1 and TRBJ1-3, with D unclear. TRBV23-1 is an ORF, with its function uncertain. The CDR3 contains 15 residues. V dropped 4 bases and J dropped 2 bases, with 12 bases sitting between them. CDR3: CASSPQEGTGNTIYF. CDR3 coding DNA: TGCGCCAGCAGTCCCCAAGAGGGTACTGGAAACACCATATATTTT.

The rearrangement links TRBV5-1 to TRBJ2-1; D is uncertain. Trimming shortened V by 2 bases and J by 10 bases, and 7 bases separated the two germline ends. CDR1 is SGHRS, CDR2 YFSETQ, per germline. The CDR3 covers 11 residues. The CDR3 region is CASSFRREQFF. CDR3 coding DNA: TGCGCCAGCAGCTTCCGTAGAGAGCAGTTCTTC.

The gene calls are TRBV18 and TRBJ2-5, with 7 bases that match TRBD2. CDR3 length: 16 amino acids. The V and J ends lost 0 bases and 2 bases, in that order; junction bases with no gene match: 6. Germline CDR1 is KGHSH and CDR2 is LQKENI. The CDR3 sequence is CASSPPGSGVQETQYF. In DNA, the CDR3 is TGTGCCAGCTCACCACCGGGGAGCGGGGTACAAGAGACCCAGTACTTC. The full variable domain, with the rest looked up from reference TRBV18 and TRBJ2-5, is NAGVMQNPRHLVRRRGQEARLRCSPMKGHSHVYWYRQLPEEGLKFMVYLQKENIIDESGMPKERFSAEFPKEGPSILRIQQVVRGDSAAYFCASSPPGSGVQETQYFGPGTRLLVL.

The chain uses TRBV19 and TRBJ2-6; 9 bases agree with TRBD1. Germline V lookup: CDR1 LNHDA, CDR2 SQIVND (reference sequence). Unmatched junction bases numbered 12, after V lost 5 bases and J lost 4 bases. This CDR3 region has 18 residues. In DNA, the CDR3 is TGTGCCAGTAGTCGCTCCGGGACAGGGATCGACGGGGCCAACGTCCTGACTTTC. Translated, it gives CASSRSGTGIDGANVLTF.

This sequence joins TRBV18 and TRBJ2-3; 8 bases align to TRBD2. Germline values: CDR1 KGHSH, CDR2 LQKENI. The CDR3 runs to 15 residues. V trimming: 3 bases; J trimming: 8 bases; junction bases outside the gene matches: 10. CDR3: CASSPFERELGTQYF. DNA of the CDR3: TGTGCCAGCTCACCGTTTGAGCGGGAGTTGGGTACGCAGTATTTT.

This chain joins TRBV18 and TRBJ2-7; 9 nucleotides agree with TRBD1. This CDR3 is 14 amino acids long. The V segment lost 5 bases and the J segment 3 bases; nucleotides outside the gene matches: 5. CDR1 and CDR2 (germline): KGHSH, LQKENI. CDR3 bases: TGTGCCAGCTCAGAGGGACAGGGAAGCTACGAGCAGTACTTC. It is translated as CASSEGQGSYEQYF.

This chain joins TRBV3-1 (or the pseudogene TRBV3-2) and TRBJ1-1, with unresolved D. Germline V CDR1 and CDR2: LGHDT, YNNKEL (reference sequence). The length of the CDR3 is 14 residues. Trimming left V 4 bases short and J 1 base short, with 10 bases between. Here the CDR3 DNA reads TGTGCCAGCAGCCCCAACAATGGGAACACTGAAGCTTTCTTT. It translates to CASSPNNGNTEAFF.